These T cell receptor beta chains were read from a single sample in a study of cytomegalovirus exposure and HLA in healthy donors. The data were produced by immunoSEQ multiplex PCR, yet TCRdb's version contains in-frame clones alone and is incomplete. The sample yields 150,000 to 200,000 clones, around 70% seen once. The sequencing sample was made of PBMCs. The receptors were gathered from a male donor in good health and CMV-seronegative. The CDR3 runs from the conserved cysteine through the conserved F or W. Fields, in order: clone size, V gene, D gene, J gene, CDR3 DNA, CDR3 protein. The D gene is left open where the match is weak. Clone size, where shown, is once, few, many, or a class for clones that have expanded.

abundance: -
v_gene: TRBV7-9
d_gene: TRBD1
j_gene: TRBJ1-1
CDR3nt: TGTGCCAGCAGCCAGGGGGGTTCGGGTATGAACACTGAAGCTTTCTTT
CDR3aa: CASSQGGSGMNTEAFF

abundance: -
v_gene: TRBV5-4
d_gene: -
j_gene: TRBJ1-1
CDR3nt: TGTGCCAGCAGCTTGAGACAGGAGAACACTGAAGCTTTCTTT
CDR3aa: CASSLRQENTEAFF

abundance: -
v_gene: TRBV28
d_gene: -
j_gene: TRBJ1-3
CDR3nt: TGTGCCAGCACAGCGACAGGCGGAAACACCATATATTTT
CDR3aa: CASTATGGNTIYF

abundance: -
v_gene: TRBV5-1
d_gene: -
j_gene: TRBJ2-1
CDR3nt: TGCGCCAGCAGCTTTGCAGGGGCTGGGTCCTACAATGAGCAGTTCTTC
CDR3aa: CASSFAGAGSYNEQFF

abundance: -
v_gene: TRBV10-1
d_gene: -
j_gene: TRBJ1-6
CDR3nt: TGCGCCAGCAGTGAGTCCGGGGAATCACCCCTCCACTTT
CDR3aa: CASSESGESPLHF

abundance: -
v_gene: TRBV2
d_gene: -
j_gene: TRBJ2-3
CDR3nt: TGTGCCAGCAGGTATAGCACAGATACGCAGTATTTT
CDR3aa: CASRYSTDTQYF

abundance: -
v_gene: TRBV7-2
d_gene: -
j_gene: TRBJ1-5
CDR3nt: TGTGCCAGCAGCTCCCAGGGATTTCTCAGCAATCAGCCCCAGCATTTT
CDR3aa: CASSSQGFLSNQPQHF

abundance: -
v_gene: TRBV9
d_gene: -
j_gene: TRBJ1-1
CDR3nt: TGTGCCAGCAGCTCCCAGGAGGTGGGAGCTTTCTTT
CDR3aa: CASSSQEVGAFF

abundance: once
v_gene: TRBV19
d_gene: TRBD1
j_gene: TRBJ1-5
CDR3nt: TGTGCCAGTAGCCCGGGACAGAGGAGCAATCAGCCCCAGCATTTT
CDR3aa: CASSPGQRSNQPQHF

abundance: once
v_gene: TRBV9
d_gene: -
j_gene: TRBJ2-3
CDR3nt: TGTGCCAGCAGCGTAGAGAGCCCGCGGGATACGCAGTATTTT
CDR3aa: CASSVESPRDTQYF

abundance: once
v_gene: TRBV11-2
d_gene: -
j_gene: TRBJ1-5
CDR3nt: TGTGCCAGCAGTTTTACGGGACAAAAGGGGCAGCCCCAGCATTTT
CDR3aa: CASSFTGQKGQPQHF

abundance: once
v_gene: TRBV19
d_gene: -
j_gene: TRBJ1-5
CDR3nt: TGTGCCAGTAGGTCTAAGCATAATCAGCCCCAGCATTTT
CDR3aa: CASRSKHNQPQHF

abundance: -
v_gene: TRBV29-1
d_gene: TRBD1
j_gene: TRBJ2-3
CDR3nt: TGCAGCGTGGACAGGGGGGGGACAGATACGCAGTATTTT
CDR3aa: CSVDRGGTDTQYF

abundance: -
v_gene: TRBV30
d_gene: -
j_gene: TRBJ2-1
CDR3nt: TGTGCCTGGAGCCCTATCACGAATGAGCAGTTCTTC
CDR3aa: CAWSPITNEQFF

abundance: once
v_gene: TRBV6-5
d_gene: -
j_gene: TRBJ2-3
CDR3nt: TGTGCCAGCACCGTCAGTGACAGTCGCACAGATACGCAGTATTTT
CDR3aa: CASTVSDSRTDTQYF

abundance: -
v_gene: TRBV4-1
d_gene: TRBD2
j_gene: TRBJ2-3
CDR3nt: TGCGCCAGCAGCCAAGCGTTCCAGCGGGAGTTAACAGATACGCAGTATTTT
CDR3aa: CASSQAFQRELTDTQYF

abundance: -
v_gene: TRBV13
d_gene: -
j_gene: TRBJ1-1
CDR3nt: TGTGCCAGCAGTCACTTAGGGGTGGGGAGGAGGGACACTGAAGCTTTCTTT
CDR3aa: CASSHLGVGRRDTEAFF

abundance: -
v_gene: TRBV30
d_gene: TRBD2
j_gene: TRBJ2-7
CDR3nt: TGTGCCTGGATGAGAGGGACTAGCGGGATTTACGAGCAGTACTTC
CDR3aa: CAWMRGTSGIYEQYF